This TCR beta chain was found in a study of shared clonotypes between healthy human individuals. The assay was immunoSEQ multiplex PCR, and TCRdb's table has in-frame clones only and misses some. The sample consists of 850,000 to 1,200,000 clones, about 75% of them appearing once. V shed 0 bases and J shed 1 base, with 7 bases lying between them. CDR1 is KGHSH and CDR2 is LQKENI in the germline V gene. The CDR3 extends over 16 amino acids. Notes on this clone: The antigen remains undetermined. Other DNA variants within this sample encode the same CDR3.

Whole-study findings and limits: For naive CD4 cells, 4% to 6% of clonotypes were shared across a handful of donors. Specimens sampled were limited to blood, with tissue repertoires likely differing.

The gene calls are TRBV18 and TRBJ2-6; possible D gene TRBD1, 6 bases. The receptor's source is a young man in good health. Sequencing input: memory CD4+ T cells sorted from blood. Subset specified: CD45RA-negative fraction. CDR3 sequence: CASSPPRGSGANVLTF. The DNA for the CDR3 is TGTGCCAGCTCACCACCGAGGGGGTCTGGGGCCAACGTCCTGACTTTC.